A single sample is the source of the 25 T cell receptor beta chains below, sequenced in a study of CD8+ T cells in alopecia areata listed by TCRdb under 2018. The library was produced with the immunoSEQ multiplex PCR assay. To provide template for TCR sequencing, every sample had RNA extracted and reverse transcribed into cDNA. TCRdb holds this immuneACCESS table with in-frame rearrangements only. Some clones are missing; in checked studies, unresolved V genes explain under half, and the rest has no known cause. Present in this sample are about 64,000 clones, 44% of which were seen just once. Roughly 51% of the sample lies in the top ten. Material for sequencing was NKG2D-low CD8+ T cells sorted from blood. Reading the label with the study, this specimen's cell subset or site is: sorted CD8+ NKG2D-low blood T cells. These receptors all stem from a human donor with alopecia areata.

The V and J genes are TRBV7-9 and TRBJ1-6; perhaps TRBD1 as D (5 bases). Trimming removed 4 bases at V and 9 bases at J, with 13 bases between. Germline assignment: CDR1 SEHNR and CDR2 FQNEAQ (reference sequence). The CDR3 runs to 14 residues. The CDR3 spells CASSSGGSSSPLHF. The CDR3 region has the DNA TGTGCCAGCAGCTCCGGGGGATCTTCTTCACCCCTCCACTTT.

V gene TRBV4-1 combines with J gene TRBJ2-3; the D gene is possibly TRBD1 (5 bases). The V gene's germline CDR1 is MGHRA and CDR2 YSYEKL. This CDR3 region has 13 residues. Trimming shortened V by 8 bases and J by 6 bases, and 15 bases separated the two germline ends. The CDR3 nucleotides read TGCGCCAGCGCAGGGATAGGTGCTGATACGCAGTATTTT. This sequence encodes CASAGIGADTQYF.

The chain uses TRBV4-3 and TRBJ1-1; 8 nucleotides line up with TRBD1. Trimming cost V 2 bases and J 7 bases; bases outside gene matches: 12. The CDR3 spans 16 residues. The germline V gene has CDR1 LGHNA and CDR2 YSLEER. Written as DNA, the CDR3 is TGCGCCAGCAGCCAAAATTTCCGGGACAGGCCGAGTGAAGCTTTCTTT. Translation: CASSQNFRDRPSEAFF.

The CDR3 DNA reads as TGTGCCAGCAGCTCAAGGACGACCGGGACGCAGTACTTC. This codes for CASSSRTTGTQYF. This chain joins TRBV13 and TRBJ2-5; perhaps D is TRBD1 or TRBD2 (5 bases each). V lost 4 bases and J lost 11, with 17 bases in between. This CDR3 comprises 13 residues. The V gene's germline CDR1 is PRHDT and CDR2 FYEKMQ (reference sequence).

This clone appeared a few times. The V gene is TRBV2, the J gene TRBJ2-1; tentative D call: TRBD2 (5 bases). This CDR3 comprises 17 residues. V shed 0 bases and J shed 5 bases, with 17 bases lying between them. Germline V CDR1 and CDR2: SNHLY, FYNNEI. In DNA form, the CDR3 reads TGTGCCAGCAGTGAAGCGCTCGGCTCGGCGGGCCACAATGAGCAGTTCTTC. This codes for CASSEALGSAGHNEQFF. The full variable domain, its missing parts supplied by reference TRBV2 and TRBJ2-1, is EPEVTQTPSHQVTQMGQEVILRCVPISNHLYFYWYRQILGQKVEFLVSFYNNEISEKSEIFDDQFSVERPDGSNFTLKIRSTKLEDSAMYFCASSEALGSAGHNEQFFGPGTRLTVL.

The chain combines TRBV19 with TRBJ2-7, with 7 bases matching TRBD1. Germline V gene lookup returns CDR1 LNHDA and CDR2 SQIVND (reference sequence). Germline trimming cut 5 bases from V and 4 bases from J; bases unmatched to any gene: 14. The CDR3 consists of 16 residues. DNA of the CDR3: TGTGCCAGTAGTCCCCCGGGACAGCTTAAAAGGTACGAGCAGTACTTC. This gives the protein CASSPPGQLKRYEQYF.

This clone came up a few times. The chain carries TRBV6-4 and TRBJ2-2, with 9 nucleotides matching TRBD1. J lost 6 bases, V lost 6 bases, and 14 bases had no gene match. CDR1 is MRHNA, CDR2 SNTAGT, per germline. The CDR3 runs 17 residues. CDR3 protein: CASRMGPGQGDPGELFF. The CDR3 DNA is TGTGCCAGCAGAATGGGACCGGGACAGGGAGATCCCGGGGAGCTGTTTTTT.

The chain has TRBV5-1 and TRBJ2-1; 7 bases fit TRBD2. Looked up from germline, CDR1 is SGHRS and CDR2 is YFSETQ. V was clipped by 0 bases and J by 0 bases; unmatched bases: 6. The CDR3 is 17 amino acids. In nucleotides, the CDR3 is TGCGCCAGCAGCTTGGTAGGCGGGAGCTACTCCTACAATGAGCAGTTCTTC. Translated, it gives CASSLVGGSYSYNEQFF.

This clone has a single count. The chain links TRBV6-5 to TRBJ1-1, with TRBD1 identical over 8 bases. This CDR3 has 15 residues. CDR1 and CDR2 from the germline V gene are MNHEY and SVGAGI. Losses at the gene ends were 5 bases for V and 1 base for J; bases not matched to a gene: 6. As DNA, the CDR3 is TGTGCCAGCAGTCAACGGACAGGGAGGAACACTGAAGCTTTCTTT. This encodes CASSQRTGRNTEAFF.

Only a few counts were recorded for this clone. This chain joins TRBV7-8 and TRBJ2-2, with 9 bases lining up with TRBD2. CDR3 length: 15 amino acids. The ends lost 0 bases at V and 8 bases at J; junction bases unmatched: 4. In germline, CDR1 is SGHVS, CDR2 FQNEAQ. This chain's CDR3 is CASSLASSGNGELFF. The CDR3 DNA reads TGTGCCAGCAGCTTAGCGTCTAGCGGGAATGGGGAGCTGTTTTTT.

V is TRBV29-1 and J is TRBJ2-7; 9 nucleotides agree with TRBD1. The V and J ends lost 6 bases and 7 bases, in that order; junction bases with no gene match: 4. The CDR3 runs to 11 residues. Germline CDR1 reads SQVTM; CDR2 reads ANQGSEA. CDR3: CSVTGGQEQYF. The CDR3 DNA reads as TGCAGCGTCACAGGGGGCCAGGAGCAGTACTTC.

There are a few counts of this clone. This chain uses TRBV28 with TRBJ2-7; D unclear. Germline-derived CDR1 and CDR2 are MDHEN and SYDVKM. Trimming left V 3 bases short and J 0 bases short, with 15 bases between. The CDR3 has 16 amino acids. The CDR3 sequence: CASSLDVGPVSYEQYF. Here the CDR3 DNA reads TGTGCCAGCAGTTTGGATGTCGGTCCCGTCTCCTACGAGCAGTACTTC.

This clone was seen at least ten times. This chain uses TRBV30 with TRBJ1-4, with D perhaps TRBD1 (5 bases). Trimming stripped 2 bases from V and 6 bases from J, with 13 bases between. Germline V gene lookup returns CDR1 GTSNPN and CDR2 SVGIG (reference sequence). The CDR3 is 14 amino acids. The CDR3: CAWSPFGGDEKLFF. For the CDR3, the DNA is TGTGCCTGGAGTCCCTTCGGGGGAGATGAAAAACTGTTTTTT.

The CDR3 coding sequence is TGTGCCAGCAGCGTAGAGTGGGGGGCGGTACTCAATGAGCAGTTCTTC. Its protein product is CASSVEWGAVLNEQFF. The chain joins TRBV9 to TRBJ2-1; D might be TRBD1 or TRBD2, each matching 6 bases. Germline loops: CDR1 SGDLS, CDR2 YYNGEE. V shed 0 bases and J shed 6 bases, with 16 bases lying between them. The length of the CDR3 is 16 residues.

This sequence joins TRBV23-1 and TRBJ2-5, with TRBD1 as a possible D gene (6 bases). TRBV23-1 is an open reading frame, and its role is uncertain. V lost 4 bases, J lost 0 bases, and 15 bases lay in between. CDR3 length equals 16 residues. The CDR3 bases are TGCGCCAGCAGTCGCCGACAGGCCAAGTACCAAGAGACCCAGTACTTC. Residues: CASSRRQAKYQETQYF.

The V gene is TRBV5-1, the J gene TRBJ2-5, with D unclear. CDR1 SGHRS and CDR2 YFSETQ come from the germline V gene. Trimming shortened V by 0 bases and J by 2 bases, and 8 bases separated the two germline ends. This CDR3 is built from 14 residues. The CDR3 DNA reads as TGCGCCAGCAGCTTGGCTCGGCCTCAAGAGACCCAGTACTTC. It translates to CASSLARPQETQYF.

J is TRBJ2-3 and V is TRBV27; D remains ambiguous. CDR1 and CDR2 (germline): MNHEY, SMNVEV (reference sequence). The length of the CDR3 is 13 residues. Trimming pared 3 bases from V and 5 bases from J, leaving 9 bases between. CDR3 DNA sequence: TGTGCCAGCAGTTTGGGTCACGGAGATACGCAGTATTTT. Translating it yields CASSLGHGDTQYF.

The V and J genes are TRBV30 and TRBJ2-7; D may be TRBD2 (6 bases). Germline CDR1 is GTSNPN and CDR2 is SVGIG (reference sequence). The ends were cut back, 6 bases at V and 6 bases at J, with 21 bases in the middle. CDR3 length: 14 residues. CDR3 protein: CACSTGPRGGEQYF. The CDR3 coding sequence is TGTGCCTGCTCCACCGGGCCCCGGGGAGGCGAGCAGTACTTC.

The chain carries TRBV6-1 and TRBJ2-1; D call uncertain. Looked up from germline, CDR1 is MNHNS and CDR2 is SASEGT. CDR3 size: 14 residues. Trimming stripped 4 bases from V and 9 bases from J, with 16 bases between. The CDR3 sequence is CASSAREAQAEQFF. CDR3 DNA: TGTGCCAGCAGTGCTAGAGAGGCTCAGGCTGAGCAGTTCTTC.

V gene TRBV5-1 combines with J gene TRBJ2-2; TRBD2 agrees at 10 bases. There are 15 residues in the CDR3. Trimming took 4 bases from V and 7 from J; bases not matched to a gene: 7. In germline, CDR1 is SGHRS, CDR2 YFSETQ. The CDR3 DNA sequence: TGCGCCAGCAGCGCGGTTAGCGGGAGGATCGGGGAGCTGTTTTTT. Its protein product is CASSAVSGRIGELFF.

The chain links TRBV2 to TRBJ1-1; no firm D call. CDR3 size: 12 residues. V was pared by 1 base and J by 5 bases, with 5 bases between. CDR1 and CDR2 from the germline V gene are SNHLY and FYNNEI. CDR3 bases: TGTGCCAGCAGTGAAGACCAAACTGAAGCTTTCTTT. Translated: CASSEDQTEAFF.

The rearrangement links TRBV4-3 to TRBJ2-7, with 12 nucleotides matching TRBD2. Germline CDR1 reads LGHNA; CDR2 reads YSLEER. J lost 6 bases, V lost 6 bases, and 6 bases had no gene match. The CDR3 extends over 14 amino acids. Written as DNA, the CDR3 is TGCGCCAGCAGAGAGACTAGCGGGAGTCTCGAGCAGTACTTC. Amino acids: CASRETSGSLEQYF.

In its sample, this clone was seen a few times. The V call is TRBV6-6, the J call TRBJ1-1, with D unresolved. The CDR3 has 12 residues. Germline CDR1 reads MNHNY; CDR2 reads SVGAGI (reference sequence). The CDR3: CASRVSGTEAFF. The CDR3 nucleotides read TGTGCGTCGCGGGTTTCCGGCACTGAAGCTTTCTTT.

This clone showed up just a few times. The CDR3 region has the DNA TGTGCCACCAGCAGCGGGACTAAGCAAGAGACCCAGTACTTC. This encodes CATSSGTKQETQYF. The genes are TRBV15 and TRBJ2-5; 7 bases are shared with TRBD2. The V segment lost 3 bases and the J segment 2 bases; nucleotides outside the gene matches: 3. This CDR3 is 14 amino acids long. The germline V gene encodes CDR1 LNHNV and CDR2 YYDKDF (reference sequence).

This clone was picked up many times. V gene TRBV7-9 combines with J gene TRBJ2-7; D might be TRBD1 (5 bases). The germline V and J ends were trimmed by 1 base and 5 bases, with 9 bases remaining between them. This CDR3 has 13 amino acids. Germline V gene sequence: CDR1 SEHNR, CDR2 FQNEAQ (reference sequence). DNA for the CDR3: TGTGCCAGCAGCTTAGATTCAGGGAACGAGCAGTACTTC. Encoded protein: CASSLDSGNEQYF.